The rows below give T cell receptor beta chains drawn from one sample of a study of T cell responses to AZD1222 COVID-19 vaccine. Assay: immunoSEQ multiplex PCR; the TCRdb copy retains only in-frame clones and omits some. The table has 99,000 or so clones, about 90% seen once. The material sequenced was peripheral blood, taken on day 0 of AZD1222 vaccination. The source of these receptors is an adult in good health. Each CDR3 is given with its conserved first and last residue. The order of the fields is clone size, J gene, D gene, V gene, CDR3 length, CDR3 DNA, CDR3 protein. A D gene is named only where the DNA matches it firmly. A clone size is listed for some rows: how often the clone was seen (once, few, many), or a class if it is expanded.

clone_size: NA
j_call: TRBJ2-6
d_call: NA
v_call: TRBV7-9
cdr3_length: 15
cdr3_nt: TGTGCCAGCAGCCAGCAGCTAGCTGGGGCCAACGTCCTGACTTTC
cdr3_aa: CASSQQLAGANVLTF

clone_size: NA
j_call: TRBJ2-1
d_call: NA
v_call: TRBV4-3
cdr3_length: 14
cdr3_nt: TGCGCCAGCAGCCGGGACTTCTCCTACAATGAGCAGTTCTTC
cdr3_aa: CASSRDFSYNEQFF

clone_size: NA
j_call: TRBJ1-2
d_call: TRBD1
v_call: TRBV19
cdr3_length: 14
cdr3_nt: TGTGCCAGTAGTTCGACAGGGGGTAACTATGGCTACACCTTC
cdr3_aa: CASSSTGGNYGYTF

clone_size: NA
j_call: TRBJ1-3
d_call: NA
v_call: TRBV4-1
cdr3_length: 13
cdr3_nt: TGCGCCAGCAGCCAAGGCAGCTTTGGCACCATATATTTT
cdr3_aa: CASSQGSFGTIYF

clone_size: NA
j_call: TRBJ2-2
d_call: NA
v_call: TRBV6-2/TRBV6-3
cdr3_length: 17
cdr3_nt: TGTGCCAGCAGTTACTCACCCGGGGGCCCGGTCACCGGGGAGCTGTTTTTT
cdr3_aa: CASSYSPGGPVTGELFF

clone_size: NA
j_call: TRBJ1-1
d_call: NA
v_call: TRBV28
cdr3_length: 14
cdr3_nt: TGTGCCAGCAGTTTATACAGGTCTAACACTGAAGCTTTCTTT
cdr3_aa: CASSLYRSNTEAFF

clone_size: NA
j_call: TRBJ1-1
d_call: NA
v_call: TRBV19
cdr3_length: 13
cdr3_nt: TGTGCCAGTAGCAGCCGGGGAAACACTGAAGCTTTCTTT
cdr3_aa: CASSSRGNTEAFF

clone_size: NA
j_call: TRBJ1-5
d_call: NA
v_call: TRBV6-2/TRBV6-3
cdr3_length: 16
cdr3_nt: TGTGCCAGCAGTTACTCGAAGAGTTCTAGCAATCAGCCCCAGCATTTT
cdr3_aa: CASSYSKSSSNQPQHF

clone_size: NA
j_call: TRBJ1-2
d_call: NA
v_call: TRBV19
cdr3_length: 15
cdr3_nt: TGTGCCAGTAGTACCCGACAGGCGGGGGGCTATGGCTACACCTTC
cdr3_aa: CASSTRQAGGYGYTF

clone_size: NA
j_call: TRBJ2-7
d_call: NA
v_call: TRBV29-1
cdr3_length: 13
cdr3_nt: TGCAGCGTAAAAGCGGCGCTAGGTTACGAGCAGTACTTC
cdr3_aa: CSVKAALGYEQYF

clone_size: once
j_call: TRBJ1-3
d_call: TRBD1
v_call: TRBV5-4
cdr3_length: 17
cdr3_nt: TGTGCCAGCAGTTTGTGGGGGACAGTAGGGACTGGAAACACCATATATTTT
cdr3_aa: CASSLWGTVGTGNTIYF

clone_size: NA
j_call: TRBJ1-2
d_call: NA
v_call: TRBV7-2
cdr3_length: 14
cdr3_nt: TGTGCCAGCAGCTTATTAATAGGGCCTGAAGCCTACACCTTC
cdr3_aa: CASSLLIGPEAYTF

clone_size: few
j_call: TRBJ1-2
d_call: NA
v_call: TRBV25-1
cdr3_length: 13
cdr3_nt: TGTGCCAGCAGTGAATCGGACGGAAGGGGCTACACCTTC
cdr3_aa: CASSESDGRGYTF

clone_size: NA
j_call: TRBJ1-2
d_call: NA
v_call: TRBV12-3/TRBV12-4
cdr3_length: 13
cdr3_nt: TGTGCCAGCAGTTTAGGGACCTTTAGCGGCTACACCTTC
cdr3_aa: CASSLGTFSGYTF

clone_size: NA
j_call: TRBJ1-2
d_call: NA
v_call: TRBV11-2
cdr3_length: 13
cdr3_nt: TGTGCCAGCAGCTTAGCCAGGGGTGGTGGCTACACCTTC
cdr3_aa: CASSLARGGGYTF

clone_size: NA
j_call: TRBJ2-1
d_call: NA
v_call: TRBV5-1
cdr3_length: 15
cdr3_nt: TGCGCCAGCAGCCCAATTCGGAGCTCCTACAATGAGCAGTTCTTC
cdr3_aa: CASSPIRSSYNEQFF

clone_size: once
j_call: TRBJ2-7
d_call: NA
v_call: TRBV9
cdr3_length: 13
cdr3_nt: TGTGCCAGCAGCCCTACAACCCAGGGCGGGCAGTACTTC
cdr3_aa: CASSPTTQGGQYF

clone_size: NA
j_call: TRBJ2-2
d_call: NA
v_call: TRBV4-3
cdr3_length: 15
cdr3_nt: TGCGCCAGCAGCCACAGAAACAGGGCGAACGGGGAGCTGTTTTTT
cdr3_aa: CASSHRNRANGELFF

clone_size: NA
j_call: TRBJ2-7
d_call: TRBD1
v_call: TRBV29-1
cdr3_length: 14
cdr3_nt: TGCAGCGTTGCCCGGGACAGGAACTCCTACGAGCAGTACTTC
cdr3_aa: CSVARDRNSYEQYF

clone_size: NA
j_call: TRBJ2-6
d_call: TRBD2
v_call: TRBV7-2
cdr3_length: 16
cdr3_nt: TGTGCCAGCAGCTTTAGCGGGGGCCGGGGGGCCAACGTCCTGACTTTC
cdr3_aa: CASSFSGGRGANVLTF

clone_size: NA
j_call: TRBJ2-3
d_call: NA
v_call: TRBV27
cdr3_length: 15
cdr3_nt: TGTGCCAGCAGTTTATCCCTAATGATGTGGGATACGCAGTATTTT
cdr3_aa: CASSLSLMMWDTQYF

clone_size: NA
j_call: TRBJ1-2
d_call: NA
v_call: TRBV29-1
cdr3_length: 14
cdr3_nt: TGCAGCGTTGATTCGATGATATCGAACTATGGCTACACCTTC
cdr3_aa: CSVDSMISNYGYTF

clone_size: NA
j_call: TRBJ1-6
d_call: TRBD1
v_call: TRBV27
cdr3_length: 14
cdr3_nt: TGTGCCAGCAGGAAAGGGACAGAGAATTCACCCCTCCACTTT
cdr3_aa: CASRKGTENSPLHF

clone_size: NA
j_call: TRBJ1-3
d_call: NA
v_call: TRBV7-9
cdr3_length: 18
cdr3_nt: TGTGCCAGCAGCCGTCCTGGTAGGGACCAACTTTCTGGAAACACCATATATTTT
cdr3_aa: CASSRPGRDQLSGNTIYF

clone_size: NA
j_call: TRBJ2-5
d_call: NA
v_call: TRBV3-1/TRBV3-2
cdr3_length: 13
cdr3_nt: TGTGCCAGCAGCCAGTTCAACCAAGAGACCCAGTACTTC
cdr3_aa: CASSQFNQETQYF

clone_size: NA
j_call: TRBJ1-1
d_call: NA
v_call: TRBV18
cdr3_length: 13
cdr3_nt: TGTGCCAGCTCACCCGGAATGAACACTGAAGCTTTCTTT
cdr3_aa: CASSPGMNTEAFF

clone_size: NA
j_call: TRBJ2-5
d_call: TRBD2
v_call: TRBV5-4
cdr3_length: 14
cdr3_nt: TGTGCCAGCAGCTTACGTGGGAGGGAAGAGACCCAGTACTTC
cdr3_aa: CASSLRGREETQYF

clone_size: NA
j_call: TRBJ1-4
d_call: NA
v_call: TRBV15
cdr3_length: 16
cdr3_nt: TGTGCCACCAGCAGGGGTAGGCAGGCGACTAATGAAAAACTGTTTTTT
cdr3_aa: CATSRGRQATNEKLFF

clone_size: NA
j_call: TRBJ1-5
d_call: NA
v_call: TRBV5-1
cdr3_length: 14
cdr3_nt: TGCGCCAGCAGCTTGGGACCCTTAAATCAGCCCCAGCATTTT
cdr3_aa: CASSLGPLNQPQHF

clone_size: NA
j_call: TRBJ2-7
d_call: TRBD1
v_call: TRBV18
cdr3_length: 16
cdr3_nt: TGTGCCAGCTCACCACATATTGGGCAGGGGGCCTACGAGCAGTACTTC
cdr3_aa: CASSPHIGQGAYEQYF

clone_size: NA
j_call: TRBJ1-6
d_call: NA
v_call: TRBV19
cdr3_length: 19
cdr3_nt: TGTGCCAGTAGTACGGCTAATTCCAGTGGGAAGAGGCGTAATTCACCCCTCCACTTT
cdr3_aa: CASSTANSSGKRRNSPLHF

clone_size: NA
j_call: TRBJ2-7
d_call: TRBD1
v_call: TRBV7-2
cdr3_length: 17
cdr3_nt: TGTGCCAGCAGCTTACGGAGCGGGACAGGGTCCTCCTTCGAGCAGTACTTC
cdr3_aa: CASSLRSGTGSSFEQYF

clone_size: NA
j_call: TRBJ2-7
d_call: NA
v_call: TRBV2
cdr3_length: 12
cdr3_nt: TGTGCCAGCAGTTACCTTGGATACGAGCAGTACTTC
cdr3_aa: CASSYLGYEQYF

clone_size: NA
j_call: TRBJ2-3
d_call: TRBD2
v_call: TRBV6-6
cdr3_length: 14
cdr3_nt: TGTGCCAGCAAGGCTAGCGGGAGTTTAGATACGCAGTATTTT
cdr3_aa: CASKASGSLDTQYF

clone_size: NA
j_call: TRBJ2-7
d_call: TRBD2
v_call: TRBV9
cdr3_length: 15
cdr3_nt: TGTGCCAGCAGTCCTCAACTAGCGGGAGCCTACGAGCAGTACTTC
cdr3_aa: CASSPQLAGAYEQYF

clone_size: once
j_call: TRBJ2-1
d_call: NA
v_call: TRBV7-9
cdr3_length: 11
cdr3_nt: TGTGCCAGCAGCAATTACAATGAGCAGTTCTTC
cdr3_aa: CASSNYNEQFF

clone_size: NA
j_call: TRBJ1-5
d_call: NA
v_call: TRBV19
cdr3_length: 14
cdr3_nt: TGTGCCAGTAGTGGACTACTATTCAGGGAGCCCCAGCATTTT
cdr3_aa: CASSGLLFREPQHF

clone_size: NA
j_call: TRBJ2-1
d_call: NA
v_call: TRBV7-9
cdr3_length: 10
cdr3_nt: TGTGCCACCGGGCGGAATGAGCAGTTCTTC
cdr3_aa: CATGRNEQFF

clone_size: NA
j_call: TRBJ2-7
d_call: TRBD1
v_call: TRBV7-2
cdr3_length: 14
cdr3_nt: TGTGCCAGCAGCTTAACAGGGGGAACCTACGAGCAGTACTTC
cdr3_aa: CASSLTGGTYEQYF

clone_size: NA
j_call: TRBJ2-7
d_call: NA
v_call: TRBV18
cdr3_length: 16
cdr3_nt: TGTGCCAGCTCACCACTCGTATCAGGGACCTCCTACGAGCAGTACTTC
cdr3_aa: CASSPLVSGTSYEQYF